The present entry profiles one TCR beta chain with its context. This specimen comes from a study of blood T cell repertoires in COVID-19. Study overall: There were acute and convalescent COVID-19 samples, and they came from the United States, Italy and Spain.

Original processing notes: Nucleated cell number was recorded as an estimate derived from reference gene primer amplification. Generated by immunoSEQ multiplex PCR, the TCRdb table keeps only in-frame clones and is missing some. The DNA was the basis for D and trimming; V, J and clone size are from that table. The repertoire holds some 89,000 clones, with around 90% as singletons. The sample taken for sequencing was peripheral blood. This sequence was found in a man aged 50 or older with acute or convalescent COVID-19.

As DNA, the CDR3 is TGTGCCAGCATATTTTCCGCCCAGTCCACTGAAGCTTTCTTT. It yields the protein CASIFSAQSTEAFF. The chain has TRBV7-2 and TRBJ1-1; D remains unclear. V lost 7 bases to trimming and J lost 4 bases, with 16 bases between them. Germline assignment: CDR1 SGHTA and CDR2 FQGNSA. This CDR3 contains 14 residues.